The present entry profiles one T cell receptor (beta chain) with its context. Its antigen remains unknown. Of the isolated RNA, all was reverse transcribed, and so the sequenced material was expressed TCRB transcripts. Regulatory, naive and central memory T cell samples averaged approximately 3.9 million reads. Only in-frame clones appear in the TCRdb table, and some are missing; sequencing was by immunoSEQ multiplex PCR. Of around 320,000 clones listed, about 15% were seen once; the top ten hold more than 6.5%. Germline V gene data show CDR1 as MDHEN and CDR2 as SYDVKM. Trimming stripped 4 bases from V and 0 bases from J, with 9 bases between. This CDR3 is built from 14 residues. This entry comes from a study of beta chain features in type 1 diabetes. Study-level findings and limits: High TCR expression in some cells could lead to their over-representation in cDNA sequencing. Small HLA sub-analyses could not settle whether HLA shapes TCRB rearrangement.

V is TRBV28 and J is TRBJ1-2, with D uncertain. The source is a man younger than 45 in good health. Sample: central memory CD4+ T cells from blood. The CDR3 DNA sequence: TGTGCCAGCAGTTCCCCGTCTTCTAACTATGGCTACACCTTC. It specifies CASSSPSSNYGYTF.